Below are 18 T cell receptor beta chains sequenced from a single sample in a study of blood T cell repertoires in COVID-19. Measured with immunoSEQ multiplex PCR; TCRdb has only the in-frame clones, and not every one. The sample contains more than 15,000 clones, more than 80% of which appear only once. Material for sequencing was peripheral blood. These receptors were collected from a woman in her 50s with active COVID-19.

The rearrangement uses TRBV28 and TRBJ2-7, with TRBD2 as a possible D gene (6 bases). The ends were cut back, 4 bases at V and 4 bases at J, with 17 bases in the middle. The V gene's germline CDR1 is MDHEN and CDR2 SYDVKM. The CDR3 has 15 amino acids. The CDR3 loop reads CASSSDRGGRYEQYF. CDR3 coding DNA: TGTGCCAGCAGTTCTGACCGGGGAGGCCGTTACGAGCAGTACTTC. Complete variable domain (other parts from reference TRBV28 and TRBJ2-7): DVKVTQSSRYLVKRTGEKVFLECVQDMDHENMFWYRQDPGLGLRLIYFSYDVKMKEKGDIPEGYSVSREKKERFSLILESASTNQTSMYLCASSSDRGGRYEQYFGPGTRLTVT.

V is TRBV11-2 and J is TRBJ2-7; D is possibly TRBD1 (5 bases). Germline V gives CDR1 SGHAT, CDR2 FQNNGV. The CDR3 consists of 15 residues. The V end was cut by 1 base, the J end by 3 bases, with 13 bases between. The CDR3 protein is CASSLAVGRSYEQYF. DNA of the CDR3: TGTGCCAGCAGCTTAGCGGTGGGGCGAAGCTACGAGCAGTACTTC. Supplemented by reference TRBV11-2 and TRBJ2-7, the full variable domain reads EAGVAQSPRYKIIEKRQSVAFWCNPISGHATLYWYQQILGQGPKLLIQFQNNGVVDDSQLPKDRFSAERLKGVDSTLKIQPAKLEDSAVYLCASSLAVGRSYEQYFGPGTRLTVT.

V is TRBV7-2 and J is TRBJ1-1, with 8 bases lining up with TRBD1. CDR1 and CDR2 from the germline V gene are SGHTA and FQGNSA. This CDR3 has 13 amino acids. V was pared by 7 bases and J by 10 bases, with 11 bases of the junction left unmatched. For the CDR3, the DNA is TGTGCCAGCATCCCTTCAGGGGGCTCGGGAGCTTTCTTT. This codes for CASIPSGGSGAFF. The entire variable domain, with the rest obtained from reference TRBV7-2 and TRBJ1-1, is as follows: GAGVSQSPSNKVTEKGKDVELRCDPISGHTALYWYRQSLGQGLEFLIYFQGNSAPDKSGLPSDRFSAERTGGSVSTLTIQRTQQEDSAVYLCASIPSGGSGAFFGQGTRLTVV.

This chain uses TRBV7-9 with TRBJ2-7; 7 bases map to TRBD2. Germline V gene data show CDR1 as SEHNR and CDR2 as FQNEAQ (reference sequence). V lost 6 bases, J lost 5 bases, and 13 bases stayed unmatched. The CDR3 runs 15 residues. The CDR3 region is CASRGLLAGDDEQYF. CDR3 nucleotide sequence: TGTGCCAGCAGGGGACTATTGGCGGGAGACGACGAGCAGTACTTC.

This clone was seen just once. The chain joins TRBV27 to TRBJ1-1, with TRBD1 as a possible D gene (5 bases). Between the trimmed V and J ends, which lost 3 bases and 1 base, there was a span of 9 bases. The CDR3 consists of 14 residues. CDR1 is MNHEY and CDR2 is SMNVEV in the germline V gene (reference sequence). CDR3 nucleotide sequence: TGTGCCAGCAGTTTCTCTGGACAGAACACTGAAGCTTTCTTT. Protein product: CASSFSGQNTEAFF.

The genes are TRBV19 and TRBJ1-5; tentative D call: TRBD1 (5 bases). V dropped 7 bases and J dropped 7 bases, with 14 bases sitting between them. The CDR3 is 13 amino acids. From germline, CDR1 is LNHDA and CDR2 SQIVND (reference sequence). DNA of the CDR3: TGTGCCAGTACTAGTAGGGGTGGACAGCCCCAGCATTTT. Protein: CASTSRGGQPQHF.

The rearrangement joins TRBV3-1 (or the pseudogene TRBV3-2) to TRBJ2-2; TRBD2 agrees at 11 bases. The germline V gene has CDR1 LGHDT and CDR2 YNNKEL (reference sequence). J was trimmed by 0 bases and V by 5 bases; bases with no gene match: 5. This CDR3 spans 17 amino acids. The CDR3 nucleotides are TGTGCCAGCAGCATCAGGACTAGCGGGCCGAACACCGGGGAGCTGTTTTTT. It yields the protein CASSIRTSGPNTGELFF.

This chain links TRBV18 with TRBJ2-5; TRBD2 matches 7 bases. Per germline, CDR1 KGHSH and CDR2 LQKENI. The CDR3 extends over 14 amino acids. The V segment lost 6 bases and the J segment 4 bases; nucleotides outside the gene matches: 8. CDR3 coding DNA: TGTGCCAGCTCCCCGACCTGGGAGGGAGAGACCCAGTACTTC. Protein sequence: CASSPTWEGETQYF.

The J gene is TRBJ2-3, the V gene TRBV24-1; 7 bases are a match to TRBD1. The CDR3 is 17 amino acids. Germline CDR1 is KGHDR and CDR2 is SFDVKD. Trimming cost V 4 bases and J 0 bases; bases outside gene matches: 9. DNA for the CDR3: TGTGCCACCAGTGACTCCAGCAGGACAGGTAGCACAGATACGCAGTATTTT. Encoded protein: CATSDSSRTGSTDTQYF.

This chain joins TRBV7-3 and TRBJ2-5; D not resolved. Trimming shortened V by 2 bases and J by 4 bases, and 11 bases separated the two germline ends. The germline V gene encodes CDR1 SGHTA and CDR2 FQGTGA. The CDR3 loop spans 14 amino acids. The CDR3 bases are TGTGCCAGCAGCTTATCCGTAACCGGAGAGACCCAGTACTTC. It translates to CASSLSVTGETQYF.

The chain links TRBV7-9 to TRBJ2-7; 8 bases fit TRBD1. Germline values: CDR1 SEHNR, CDR2 FQNEAQ (reference sequence). CDR3 length: 13 residues. V was clipped by 6 bases and J by 6 bases; unmatched bases: 7. DNA of the CDR3: TGTGCCAGCAGAGAGACAGGGGCGGCCGAGCAGTACTTC. Protein: CASRETGAAEQYF.

The CDR3 nucleotides are TGTGCCAGCAGTTTAACGACTTTTGGACTAGCGGGTGCCTCCTACGAGCAGTACTTC. Encoded protein: CASSLTTFGLAGASYEQYF. The chain joins TRBV28 to TRBJ2-7; 11 bases fit TRBD2. This CDR3 spans 19 amino acids. The V and J ends lost 2 bases and 0 bases, in that order; junction bases with no gene match: 12. Germline loops: CDR1 MDHEN, CDR2 SYDVKM.

V and J are TRBV5-1 and TRBJ2-7, with 13 bases fitting TRBD2. The CDR3 sequence is 15 residues long. The germline V gene encodes CDR1 SGHRS and CDR2 YFSETQ. J lost 4 bases, V lost 5 bases, and 6 bases had no gene match. The CDR3 spells CASRTTSGRIYEQYF. The CDR3 DNA reads as TGCGCCAGCAGAACGACTAGCGGGAGGATTTACGAGCAGTACTTC.

The chain recombines TRBV7-8 with TRBJ2-5; D is uncertain. V was clipped by 5 bases and J by 2 bases, with 12 bases between them. In germline, CDR1 is SGHVS, CDR2 FQNEAQ. This CDR3 has 14 amino acids. CDR3 region: CASSRSGVQETQYF. Written as DNA, the CDR3 is TGTGCCAGCAGCCGATCAGGCGTTCAAGAGACCCAGTACTTC.

The CDR3 region is CASSRLTSGIVYEQYF. The DNA of the CDR3 is TGTGCCAGCAGCCGATTGACTAGCGGGATCGTCTACGAGCAGTACTTC. The chain is built from TRBV3-1 (or the pseudogene TRBV3-2) and TRBJ2-7; 11 nucleotides align to TRBD2. Germline assignment: CDR1 LGHDT and CDR2 YNNKEL (reference sequence). After removal of 4 bases from V and 3 bases from J, the junction contained 8 bases not matched to a gene. The CDR3 contains 16 residues.

This chain links TRBV30 with TRBJ2-2, with D perhaps TRBD2 (5 bases). CDR1 is GTSNPN and CDR2 is SVGIG in the germline V gene (reference sequence). With 3 bases removed from V and 8 bases from J, the gap between germline ends came to 16 bases. The CDR3 has 14 residues. The CDR3 loop reads CAWSIPGSRGELFF. CDR3 nucleotides: TGTGCCTGGAGCATACCGGGATCGCGAGGGGAGCTGTTTTTT.

The chain recombines TRBV5-4 with TRBJ1-4; no clear D. V lost 4 bases, J lost 8 bases, and 12 bases lay in between. Germline CDR1 reads SGHNT; CDR2 reads YYREEE (reference sequence). CDR3 length equals 13 residues. The CDR3: CASSPPGREKLFF. The CDR3 nucleotides read TGTGCCAGCAGCCCGCCGGGGAGGGAAAAACTGTTTTTT.

This clone has a single count. J is TRBJ2-3 and V is TRBV5-1; TRBD2 agrees at 11 bases. Germline CDR1 SGHRS, CDR2 YFSETQ. The V and J ends lost 5 bases and 2 bases, in that order; junction bases with no gene match: 7. The CDR3 is 16 residues long. In nucleotides, the CDR3 is TGCGCCAGCAGAATAGCGGGAGGGCCGGTCACAGATACGCAGTATTTT. Its protein is CASRIAGGPVTDTQYF.